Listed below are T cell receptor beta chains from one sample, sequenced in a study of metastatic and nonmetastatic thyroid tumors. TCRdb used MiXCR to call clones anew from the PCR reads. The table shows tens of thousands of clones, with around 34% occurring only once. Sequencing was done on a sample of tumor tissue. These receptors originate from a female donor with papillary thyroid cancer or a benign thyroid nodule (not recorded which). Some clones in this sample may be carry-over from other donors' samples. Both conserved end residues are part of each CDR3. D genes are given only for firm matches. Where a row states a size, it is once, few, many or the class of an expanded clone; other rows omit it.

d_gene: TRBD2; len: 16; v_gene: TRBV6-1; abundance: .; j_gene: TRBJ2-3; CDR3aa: CASRRLAGGPPDTQYF; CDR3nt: TGTGCCAGCAGACGACTAGCGGGAGGGCCCCCAGATACGCAGTATTTT
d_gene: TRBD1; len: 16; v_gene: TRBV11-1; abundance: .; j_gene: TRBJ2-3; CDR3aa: CASSLLGQPRGDTQYF; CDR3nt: TGTGCCAGCAGCTTACTGGGACAGCCCCGGGGAGATACGCAGTATTTT
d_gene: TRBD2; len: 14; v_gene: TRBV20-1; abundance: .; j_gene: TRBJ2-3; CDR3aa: CSPSAGGNADTQYF; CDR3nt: TGCAGTCCTTCGGCGGGAGGGAACGCAGATACGCAGTATTTT
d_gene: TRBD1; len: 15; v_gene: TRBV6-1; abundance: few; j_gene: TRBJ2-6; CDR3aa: CASQGAITGANVLTF; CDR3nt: TGTGCCAGCCAGGGGGCGATAACTGGGGCCAACGTCCTGACTTTC
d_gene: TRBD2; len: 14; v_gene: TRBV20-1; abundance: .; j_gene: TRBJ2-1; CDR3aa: CSVGLAGDYNEQFF; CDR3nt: TGCAGTGTAGGACTAGCGGGGGATTACAATGAGCAGTTCTTC
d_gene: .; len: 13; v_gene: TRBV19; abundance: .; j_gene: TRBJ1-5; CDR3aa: CASAVDGNQPQHF; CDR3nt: TGTGCCAGTGCAGTCGATGGCAATCAGCCCCAGCATTTT
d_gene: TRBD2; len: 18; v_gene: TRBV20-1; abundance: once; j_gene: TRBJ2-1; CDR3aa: CSARDPASGRSSYNEQFF; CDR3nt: TGCAGTGCTAGAGATCCTGCTAGCGGGAGGAGCTCCTACAATGAGCAGTTCTTC
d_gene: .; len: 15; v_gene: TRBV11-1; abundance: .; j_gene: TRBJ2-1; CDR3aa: CASIPPRATSNEQFF; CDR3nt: TGTGCCAGCATCCCCCCCCGGGCTACCTCCAATGAGCAGTTCTTC
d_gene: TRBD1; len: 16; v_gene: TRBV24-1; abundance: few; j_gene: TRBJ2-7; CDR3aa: CATSDSGQGGVYEQYF; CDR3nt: TGTGCCACCAGTGATAGTGGACAGGGCGGGGTCTACGAGCAGTACTTC
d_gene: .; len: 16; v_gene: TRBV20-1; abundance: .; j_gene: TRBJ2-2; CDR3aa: CSARVPLGAGAGELFF; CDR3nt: TGCAGTGCTAGAGTCCCTCTGGGGGCTGGGGCCGGGGAGCTGTTTTTT
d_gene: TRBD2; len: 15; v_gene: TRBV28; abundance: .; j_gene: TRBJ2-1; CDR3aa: CASRPLTGGGNEQFF; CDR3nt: TGTGCCAGCAGGCCCCTGACGGGAGGGGGGAATGAGCAGTTCTTC
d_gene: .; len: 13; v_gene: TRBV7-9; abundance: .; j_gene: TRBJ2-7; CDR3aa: CASSPRDLSEQYF; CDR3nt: TGTGCCAGCAGCCCCCGTGACCTTTCAGAGCAGTACTTC
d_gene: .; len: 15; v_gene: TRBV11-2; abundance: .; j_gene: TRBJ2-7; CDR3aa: CASSKPGQRAYEQYF; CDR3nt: TGTGCCAGCAGCAAACCCGGACAGAGAGCCTACGAGCAGTACTTC
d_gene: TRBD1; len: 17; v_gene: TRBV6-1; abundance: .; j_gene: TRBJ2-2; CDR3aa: CASSRQSGTGGDGELFF; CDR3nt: TGTGCCAGCAGCCGGCAATCCGGGACAGGGGGAGACGGGGAGCTGTTTTTT
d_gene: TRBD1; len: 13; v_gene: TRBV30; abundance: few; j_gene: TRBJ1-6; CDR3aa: CAWSNRGDSPLHF; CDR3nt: TGTGCCTGGAGCAACAGGGGTGATTCACCCCTCCACTTT
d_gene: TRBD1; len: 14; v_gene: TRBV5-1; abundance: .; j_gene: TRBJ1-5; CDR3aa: CASSSGQPDQPQHF; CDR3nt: TGCGCCAGCAGCTCGGGACAGCCGGATCAGCCCCAGCATTTT
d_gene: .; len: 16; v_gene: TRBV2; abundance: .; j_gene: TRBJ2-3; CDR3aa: CASSERGSENTDTQYF; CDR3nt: TGTGCCAGCAGTGAAAGGGGTAGCGAAAACACAGATACGCAGTATTTT
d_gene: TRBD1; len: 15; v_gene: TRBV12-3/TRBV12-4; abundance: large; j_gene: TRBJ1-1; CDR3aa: CASSRPGQGGPEAFF; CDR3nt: TGTGCCAGCAGTCGGCCGGGACAGGGTGGGCCTGAAGCTTTCTTT
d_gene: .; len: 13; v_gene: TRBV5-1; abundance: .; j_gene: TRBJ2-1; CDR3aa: CASSLGRGDEQFF; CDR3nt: TGCGCCAGCAGCTTGGGACGAGGAGATGAGCAGTTCTTC
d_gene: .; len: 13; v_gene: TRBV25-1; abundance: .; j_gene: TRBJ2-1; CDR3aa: CASSEPPYDEQFF; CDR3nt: TGTGCCAGCAGTGAACCCCCATACGATGAGCAGTTCTTC
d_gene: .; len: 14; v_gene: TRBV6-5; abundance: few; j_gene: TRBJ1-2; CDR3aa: CASSYKGRAGGYTF; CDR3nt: TGTGCCAGCAGTTACAAGGGCAGGGCTGGTGGCTACACCTTC